This TCR beta chain appears in the sequencing data of a study of cytomegalovirus exposure and HLA in healthy donors. Study-level results: Cytomegalovirus association was listed for 150 to 200 TCR beta chains. Specificity for CMV antigens was confirmed in vitro for a few of the CMV-associated chains.

PCR primers comprised 60 Vbeta and 13 Jbeta primers. Sequencing used immunoSEQ multiplex PCR; TCRdb keeps in-frame clones, though not all of them. The profile shows about 120,000 clones, over 60% of them singletons. Points on this clone: Its target is not known.

Germline loops: CDR1 SGHRS, CDR2 YFSETQ. CDR3 size: 15 residues. Trimming took 0 bases from V and 3 from J, leaving 10 bases between them. The clonotype was recovered from a woman in her thirties or forties in good health and CMV-seropositive. The sample was PBMCs. This rearrangement joins TRBV5-1 to TRBJ1-5; a weak D match, TRBD1 (5 bases). DNA of the CDR3: TGCGCCAGCAGCTTGGTGTCAGGGATCAATCAGCCCCAGCATTTT. Translating it yields CASSLVSGINQPQHF.